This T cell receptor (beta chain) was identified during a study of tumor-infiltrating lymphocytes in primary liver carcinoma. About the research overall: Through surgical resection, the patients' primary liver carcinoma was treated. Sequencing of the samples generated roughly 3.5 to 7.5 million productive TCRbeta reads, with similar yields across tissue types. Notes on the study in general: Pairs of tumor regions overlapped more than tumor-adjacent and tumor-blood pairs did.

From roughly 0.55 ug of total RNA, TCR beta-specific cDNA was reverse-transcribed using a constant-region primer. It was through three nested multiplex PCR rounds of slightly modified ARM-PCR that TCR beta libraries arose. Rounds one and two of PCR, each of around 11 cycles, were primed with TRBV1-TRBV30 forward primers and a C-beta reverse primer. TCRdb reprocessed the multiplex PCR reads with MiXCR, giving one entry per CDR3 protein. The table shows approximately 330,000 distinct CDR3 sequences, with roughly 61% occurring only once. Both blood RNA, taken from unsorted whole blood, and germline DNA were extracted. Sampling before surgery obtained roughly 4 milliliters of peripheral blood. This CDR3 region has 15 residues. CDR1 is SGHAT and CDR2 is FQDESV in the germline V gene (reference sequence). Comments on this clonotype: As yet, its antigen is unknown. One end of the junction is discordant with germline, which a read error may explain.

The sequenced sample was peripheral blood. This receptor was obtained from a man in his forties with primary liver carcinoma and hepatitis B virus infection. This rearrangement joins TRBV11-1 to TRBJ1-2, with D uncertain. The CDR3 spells CASNLASASGFGYTF. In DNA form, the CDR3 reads TGTGCCAGCAACTTAGCTTCGGCCAGTGGTTTTGGCTACACCTTC.